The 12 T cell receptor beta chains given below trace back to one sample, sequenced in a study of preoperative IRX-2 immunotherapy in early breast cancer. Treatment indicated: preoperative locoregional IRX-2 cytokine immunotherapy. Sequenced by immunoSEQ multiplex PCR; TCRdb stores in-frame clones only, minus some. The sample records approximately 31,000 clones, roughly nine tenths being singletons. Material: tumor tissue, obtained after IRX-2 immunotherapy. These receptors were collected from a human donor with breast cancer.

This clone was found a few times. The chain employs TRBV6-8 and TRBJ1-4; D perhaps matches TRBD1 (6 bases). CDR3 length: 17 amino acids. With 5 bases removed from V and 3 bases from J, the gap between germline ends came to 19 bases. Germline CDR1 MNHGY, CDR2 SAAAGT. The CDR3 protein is CASSEQDWGLANEKLFF. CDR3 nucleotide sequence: TGTGCCAGCAGTGAGCAAGATTGGGGGCTGGCTAATGAAAAACTGTTTTTT.

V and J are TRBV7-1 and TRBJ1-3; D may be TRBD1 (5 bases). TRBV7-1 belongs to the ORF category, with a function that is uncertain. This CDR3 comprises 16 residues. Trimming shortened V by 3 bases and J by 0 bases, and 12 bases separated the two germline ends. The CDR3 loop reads CASSSPGTLSGNTIYF. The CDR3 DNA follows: TGTGCCAGCAGCTCCCCCGGGACGCTCTCTGGAAACACCATATATTTT.

The CDR3 nucleotides are TGTGCCAGCTCACCACTGCAGGGTGGAGGAGACTATGGCTACACCTTC. It codes for CASSPLQGGGDYGYTF. This chain uses TRBV18 with TRBJ1-2; tentative D call: TRBD1 (5 bases). V lost 1 base and J lost 3, with 15 bases in between. In germline, CDR1 is KGHSH, CDR2 LQKENI. This CDR3 comprises 16 residues. The complete variable domain, with remaining parts taken from reference TRBV18 and TRBJ1-2, reads NAGVMQNPRHLVRRRGQEARLRCSPMKGHSHVYWYRQLPEEGLKFMVYLQKENIIDESGMPKERFSAEFPKEGPSILRIQQVVRGDSAAYFCASSPLQGGGDYGYTFGSGTRLTVV.

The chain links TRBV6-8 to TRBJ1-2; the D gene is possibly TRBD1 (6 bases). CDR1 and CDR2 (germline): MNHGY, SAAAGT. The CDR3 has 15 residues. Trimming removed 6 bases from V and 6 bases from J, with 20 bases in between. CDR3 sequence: CASRMTGAVNDGYTF. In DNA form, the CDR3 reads TGTGCCAGCAGGATGACAGGAGCGGTCAATGATGGCTACACCTTC.

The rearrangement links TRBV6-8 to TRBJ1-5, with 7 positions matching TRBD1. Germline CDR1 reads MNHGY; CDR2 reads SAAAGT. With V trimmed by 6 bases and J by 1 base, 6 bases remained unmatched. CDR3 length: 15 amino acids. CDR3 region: CASSHRGGSNQPQHF. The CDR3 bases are TGTGCCAGCAGCCACAGGGGTGGCAGCAATCAGCCCCAGCATTTT.

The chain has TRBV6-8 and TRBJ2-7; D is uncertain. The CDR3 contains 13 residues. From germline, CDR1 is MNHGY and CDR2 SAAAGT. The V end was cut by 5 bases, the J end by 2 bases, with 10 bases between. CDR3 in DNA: TGTGCCAGCAGTCCAACATACGCCTACGAGCAGTACGTC. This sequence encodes CASSPTYAYEQYV.

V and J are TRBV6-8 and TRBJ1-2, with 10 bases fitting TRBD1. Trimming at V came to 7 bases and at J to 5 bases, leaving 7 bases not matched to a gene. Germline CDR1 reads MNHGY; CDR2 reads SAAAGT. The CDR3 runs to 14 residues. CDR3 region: CASIAGTGAYGYTF. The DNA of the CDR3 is TGTGCCAGCATTGCCGGGACAGGGGCGTATGGCTACACCTTC.

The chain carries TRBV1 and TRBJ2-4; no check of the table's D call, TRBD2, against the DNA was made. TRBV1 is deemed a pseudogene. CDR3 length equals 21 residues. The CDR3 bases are TGCGCCAGCAGCCACCCCCTACCGGGACTAGCGGGAGGGGGGGCCAAAAACATTCAGTACTTC. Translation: CASSHPLPGLAGGGAKNIQYF.

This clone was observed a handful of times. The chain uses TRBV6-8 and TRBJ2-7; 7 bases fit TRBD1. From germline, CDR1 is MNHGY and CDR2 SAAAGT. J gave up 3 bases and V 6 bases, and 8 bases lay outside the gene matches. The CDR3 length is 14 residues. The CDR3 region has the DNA TGTGCCAGCAGCTCTGGGACAGTGTTCTACGAGCAGTACGTC. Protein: CASSSGTVFYEQYV.

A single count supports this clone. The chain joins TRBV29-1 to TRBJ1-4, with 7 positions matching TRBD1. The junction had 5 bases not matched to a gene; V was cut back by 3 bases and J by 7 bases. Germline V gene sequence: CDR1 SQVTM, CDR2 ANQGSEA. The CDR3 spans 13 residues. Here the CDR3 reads CSVEFRQGEKLFF. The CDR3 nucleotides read TGCAGCGTTGAGTTCCGACAGGGTGAAAAACTGTTTTTT. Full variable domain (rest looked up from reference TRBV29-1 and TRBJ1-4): SAVISQKPSRDICQRGTSLTIQCQVDSQVTMMFWYRQQPGQSLTLIATANQGSEATYESGFVIDKFPISRPNLTFSTLTVSNMSPEDSSIYLCSVEFRQGEKLFFGSGTQLSVL.

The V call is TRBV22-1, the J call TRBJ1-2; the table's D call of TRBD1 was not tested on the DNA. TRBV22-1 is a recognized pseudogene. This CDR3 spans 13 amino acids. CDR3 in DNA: TGTGCCAGCAGGGGACAGGGCGAGGGTGGCTACACCTTC. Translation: CASRGQGEGGYTF.

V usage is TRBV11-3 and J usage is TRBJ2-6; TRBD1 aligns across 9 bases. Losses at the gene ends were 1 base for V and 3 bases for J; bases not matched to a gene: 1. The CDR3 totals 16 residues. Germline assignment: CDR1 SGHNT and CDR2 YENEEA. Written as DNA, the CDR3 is TGTGCCAGCAGCTTAGGGGACAGGGTTGGGGCCAACGTCCTGACTTTC. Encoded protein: CASSLGDRVGANVLTF. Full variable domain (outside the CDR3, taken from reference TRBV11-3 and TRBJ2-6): EAGVVQSPRYKIIEKKQPVAFWCNPISGHNTLYWYLQNLGQGPELLIRYENEEAVDDSQLPKDRFSAERLKGVDSTLKIQPAELGDSAVYLCASSLGDRVGANVLTFGAGSRLTVL.